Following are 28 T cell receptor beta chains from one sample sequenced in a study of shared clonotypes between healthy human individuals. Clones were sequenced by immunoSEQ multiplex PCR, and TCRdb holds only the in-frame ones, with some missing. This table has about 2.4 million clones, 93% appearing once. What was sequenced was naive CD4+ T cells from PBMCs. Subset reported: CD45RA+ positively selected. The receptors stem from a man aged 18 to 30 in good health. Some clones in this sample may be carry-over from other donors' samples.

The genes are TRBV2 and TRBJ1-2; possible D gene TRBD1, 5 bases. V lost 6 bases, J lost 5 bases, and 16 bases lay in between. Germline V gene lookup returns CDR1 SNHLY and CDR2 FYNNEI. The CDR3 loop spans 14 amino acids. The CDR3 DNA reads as TGTGCCAGCAGCCCCGGGGACGGAACTTATGGCTACACCTTC. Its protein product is CASSPGDGTYGYTF.

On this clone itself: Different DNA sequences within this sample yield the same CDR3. The CDR3 DNA sequence: TGTGCCAGCAGCCAAGATTTGTACAATGAGCAGTTCTTC. It yields the protein CASSQDLYNEQFF. The V and J genes are TRBV4-2 and TRBJ2-1; D is unresolved. V was shortened by 0 bases and J by 4 bases, with 4 bases between the two germline ends. Germline CDR1 LGHNA, CDR2 YNFKEQ. This CDR3 is built from 13 residues.

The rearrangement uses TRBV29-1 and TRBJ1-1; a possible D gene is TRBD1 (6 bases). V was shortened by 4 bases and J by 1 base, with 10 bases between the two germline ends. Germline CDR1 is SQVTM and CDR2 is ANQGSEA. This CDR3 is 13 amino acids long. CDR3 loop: CSVAGAKNTEAFF. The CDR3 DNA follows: TGCAGCGTTGCAGGGGCGAAGAACACTGAAGCTTTCTTT.

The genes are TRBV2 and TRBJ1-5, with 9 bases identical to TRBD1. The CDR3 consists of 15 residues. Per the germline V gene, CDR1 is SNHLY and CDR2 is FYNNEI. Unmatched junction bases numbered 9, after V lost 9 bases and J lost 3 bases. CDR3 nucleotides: TGTGCCAGTCTTGCCGGGACAGGGTTCAATCAGCCCCAGCATTTT. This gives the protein CASLAGTGFNQPQHF.

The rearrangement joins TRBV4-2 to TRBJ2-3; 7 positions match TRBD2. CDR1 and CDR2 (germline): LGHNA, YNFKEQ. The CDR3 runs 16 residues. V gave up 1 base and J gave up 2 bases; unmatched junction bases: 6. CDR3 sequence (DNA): TGTGCCAGCAGCCAAGGTCCAGCGGGGACCACAGATACGCAGTATTTT. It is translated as CASSQGPAGTTDTQYF.

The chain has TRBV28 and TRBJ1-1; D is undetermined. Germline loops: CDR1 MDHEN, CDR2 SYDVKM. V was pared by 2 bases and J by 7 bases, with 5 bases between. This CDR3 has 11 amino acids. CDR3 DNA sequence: TGTGCCAGCAGTTTACCCTATGAAGCTTTCTTT. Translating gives CASSLPYEAFF. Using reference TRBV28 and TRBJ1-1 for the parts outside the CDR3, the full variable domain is DVKVTQSSRYLVKRTGEKVFLECVQDMDHENMFWYRQDPGLGLRLIYFSYDVKMKEKGDIPEGYSVSREKKERFSLILESASTNQTSMYLCASSLPYEAFFGQGTRLTVV.

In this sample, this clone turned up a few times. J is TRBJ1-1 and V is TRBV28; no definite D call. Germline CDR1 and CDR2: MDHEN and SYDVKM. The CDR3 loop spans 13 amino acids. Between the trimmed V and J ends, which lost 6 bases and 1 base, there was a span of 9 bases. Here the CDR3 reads CASSQPENTEAFF. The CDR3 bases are TGTGCCAGCAGCCAGCCAGAGAACACTGAAGCTTTCTTT.

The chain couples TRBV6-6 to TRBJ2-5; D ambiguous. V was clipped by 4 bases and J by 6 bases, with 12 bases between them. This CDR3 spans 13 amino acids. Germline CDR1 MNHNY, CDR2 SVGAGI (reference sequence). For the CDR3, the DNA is TGTGCCAGCAGTTCCGCCGAGGCGAAGACCCAGTACTTC. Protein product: CASSSAEAKTQYF.

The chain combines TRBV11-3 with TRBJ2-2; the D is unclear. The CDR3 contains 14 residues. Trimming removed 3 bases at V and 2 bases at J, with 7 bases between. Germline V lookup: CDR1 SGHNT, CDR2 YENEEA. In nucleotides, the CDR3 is TGTGCCAGCAGCTTGAACCGAAACACCGGGGAGCTGTTTTTT. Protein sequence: CASSLNRNTGELFF.

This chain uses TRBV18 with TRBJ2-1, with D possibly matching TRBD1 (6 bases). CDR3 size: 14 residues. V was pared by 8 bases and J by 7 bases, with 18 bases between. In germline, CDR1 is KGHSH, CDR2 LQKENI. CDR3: CASTSPNRENEQFF. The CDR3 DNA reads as TGTGCCAGCACCTCACCTAACAGGGAAAATGAGCAGTTCTTC.

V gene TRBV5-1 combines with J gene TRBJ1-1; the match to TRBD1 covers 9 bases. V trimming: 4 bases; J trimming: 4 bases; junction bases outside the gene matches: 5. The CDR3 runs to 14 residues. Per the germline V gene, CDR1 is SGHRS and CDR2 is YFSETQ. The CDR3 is CASSPTTGGTEAFF. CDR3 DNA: TGCGCCAGCAGCCCGACGACAGGGGGCACTGAAGCTTTCTTT.

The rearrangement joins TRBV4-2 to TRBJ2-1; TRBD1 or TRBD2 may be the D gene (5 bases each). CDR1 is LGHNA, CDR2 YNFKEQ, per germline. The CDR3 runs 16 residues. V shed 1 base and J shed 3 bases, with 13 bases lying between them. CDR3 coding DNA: TGTGCCAGCAGCCAAGTAACCGGGACCTTCTACAATGAGCAGTTCTTC. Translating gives CASSQVTGTFYNEQFF.

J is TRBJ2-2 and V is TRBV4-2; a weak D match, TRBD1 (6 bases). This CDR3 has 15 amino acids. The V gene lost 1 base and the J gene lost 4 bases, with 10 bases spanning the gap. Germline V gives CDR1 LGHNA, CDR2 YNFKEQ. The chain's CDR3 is CASSQGGGITGELFF. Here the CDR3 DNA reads TGTGCCAGCAGCCAAGGAGGGGGAATCACCGGGGAGCTGTTTTTT.

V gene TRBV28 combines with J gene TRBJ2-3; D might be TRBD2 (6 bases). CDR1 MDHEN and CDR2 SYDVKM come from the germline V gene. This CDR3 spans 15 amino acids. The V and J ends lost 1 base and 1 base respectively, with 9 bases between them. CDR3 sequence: CASSLYGSGTDTQYF. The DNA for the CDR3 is TGTGCCAGCAGTTTATACGGGAGCGGCACAGATACGCAGTATTTT.

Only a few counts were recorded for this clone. The CDR3: CSVEVGGGTEAFF. The CDR3 bases are TGCAGCGTTGAGGTCGGGGGAGGGACTGAAGCTTTCTTT. This sequence joins TRBV29-1 and TRBJ1-1; the D gene is possibly TRBD1 (5 bases). Trimming removed 3 bases from V and 5 bases from J, with 13 bases in between. Germline CDR1 reads SQVTM; CDR2 reads ANQGSEA. The CDR3 sequence is 13 residues long.

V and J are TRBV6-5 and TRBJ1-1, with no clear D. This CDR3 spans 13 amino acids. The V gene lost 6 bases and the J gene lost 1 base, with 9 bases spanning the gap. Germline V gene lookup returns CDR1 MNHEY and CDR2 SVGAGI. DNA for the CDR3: TGTGCCAGCAGCGCCTTGAGGAACACTGAAGCTTTCTTT. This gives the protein CASSALRNTEAFF.

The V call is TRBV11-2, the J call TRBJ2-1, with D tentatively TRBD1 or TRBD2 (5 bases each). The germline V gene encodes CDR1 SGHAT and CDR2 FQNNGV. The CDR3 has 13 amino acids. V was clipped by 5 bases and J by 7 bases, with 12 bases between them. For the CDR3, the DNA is TGTGCCAGCAGCCCAGGGAGCGTGAATGAGCAGTTCTTC. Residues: CASSPGSVNEQFF.

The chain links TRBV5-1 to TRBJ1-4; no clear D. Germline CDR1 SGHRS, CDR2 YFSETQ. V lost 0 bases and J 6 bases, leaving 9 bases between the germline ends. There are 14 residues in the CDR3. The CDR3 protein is CASSLEGLDEKLFF. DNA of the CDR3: TGCGCCAGCAGCTTGGAGGGTCTGGATGAAAAACTGTTTTTT.

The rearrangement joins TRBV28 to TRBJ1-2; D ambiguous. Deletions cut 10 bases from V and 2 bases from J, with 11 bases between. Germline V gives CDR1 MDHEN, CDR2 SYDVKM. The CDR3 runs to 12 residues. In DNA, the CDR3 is TGTGCCACCTTCGGGCTAAACTATGGCTACACCTTC. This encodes CATFGLNYGYTF.

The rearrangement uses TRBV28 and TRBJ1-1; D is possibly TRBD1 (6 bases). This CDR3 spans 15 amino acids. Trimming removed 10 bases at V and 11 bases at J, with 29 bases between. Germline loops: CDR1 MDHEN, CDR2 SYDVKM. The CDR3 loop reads CATIFSPGTHRVAFF. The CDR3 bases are TGTGCCACCATTTTCAGTCCCGGGACCCACAGGGTGGCTTTCTTT.

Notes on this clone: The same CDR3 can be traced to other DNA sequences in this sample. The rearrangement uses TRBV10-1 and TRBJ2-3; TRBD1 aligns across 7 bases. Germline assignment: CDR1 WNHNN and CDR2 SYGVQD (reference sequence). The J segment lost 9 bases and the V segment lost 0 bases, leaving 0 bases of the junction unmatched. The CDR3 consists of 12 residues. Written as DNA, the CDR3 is TGCGCCAGCAGTGAGTCGACAGGGACGCAGTATTTT. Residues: CASSESTGTQYF.

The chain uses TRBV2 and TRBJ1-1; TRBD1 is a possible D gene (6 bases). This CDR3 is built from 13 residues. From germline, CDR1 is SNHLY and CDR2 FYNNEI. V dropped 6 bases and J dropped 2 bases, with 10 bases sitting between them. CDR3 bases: TGTGCCAGCAGGGACAGCCGAAACACTGAAGCTTTCTTT. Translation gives CASRDSRNTEAFF.

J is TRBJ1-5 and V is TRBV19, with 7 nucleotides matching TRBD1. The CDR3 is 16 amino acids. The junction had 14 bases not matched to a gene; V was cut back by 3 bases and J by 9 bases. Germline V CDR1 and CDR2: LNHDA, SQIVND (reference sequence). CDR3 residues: CASSIRGQGVNRPQHF. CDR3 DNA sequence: TGTGCCAGTAGTATTCGGGGGCAGGGGGTAAACCGGCCCCAGCATTTT. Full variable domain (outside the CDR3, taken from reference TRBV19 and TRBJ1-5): DGGITQSPKYLFRKEGQNVTLSCEQNLNHDAMYWYRQDPGQGLRLIYYSQIVNDFQKGDIAEGYSVSREKKESFPLTVTSAQKNPTAFYLCASSIRGQGVNRPQHFGDGTRLSIL.

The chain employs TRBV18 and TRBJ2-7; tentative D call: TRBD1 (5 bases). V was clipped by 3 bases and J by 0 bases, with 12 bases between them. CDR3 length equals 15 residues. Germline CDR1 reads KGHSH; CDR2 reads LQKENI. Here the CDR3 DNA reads TGTGCCAGCTCACCGGGGCAGGTCCTCTCCTACGAGCAGTACTTC. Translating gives CASSPGQVLSYEQYF. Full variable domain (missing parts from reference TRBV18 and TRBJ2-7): NAGVMQNPRHLVRRRGQEARLRCSPMKGHSHVYWYRQLPEEGLKFMVYLQKENIIDESGMPKERFSAEFPKEGPSILRIQQVVRGDSAAYFCASSPGQVLSYEQYFGPGTRLTVT.

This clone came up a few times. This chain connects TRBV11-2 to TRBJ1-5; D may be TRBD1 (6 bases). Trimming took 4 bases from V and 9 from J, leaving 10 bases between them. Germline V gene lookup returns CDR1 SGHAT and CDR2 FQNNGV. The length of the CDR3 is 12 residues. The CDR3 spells CASSWGQGPQHF. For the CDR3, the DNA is TGTGCCAGCAGCTGGGGGCAGGGGCCCCAGCATTTT.

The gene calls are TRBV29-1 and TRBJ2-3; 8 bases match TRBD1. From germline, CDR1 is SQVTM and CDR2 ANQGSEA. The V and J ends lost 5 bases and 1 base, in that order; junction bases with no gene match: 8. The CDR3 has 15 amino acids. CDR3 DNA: TGCAGCGTTCCAGCTACGACAGGGGGCACAGATACGCAGTATTTT. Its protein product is CSVPATTGGTDTQYF.

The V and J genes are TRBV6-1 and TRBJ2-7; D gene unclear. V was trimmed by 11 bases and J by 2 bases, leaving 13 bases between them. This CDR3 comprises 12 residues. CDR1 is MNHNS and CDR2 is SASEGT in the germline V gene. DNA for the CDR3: TGTGCCTGTAACATGGGGACCTACGAGCAGTACTTC. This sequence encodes CACNMGTYEQYF.

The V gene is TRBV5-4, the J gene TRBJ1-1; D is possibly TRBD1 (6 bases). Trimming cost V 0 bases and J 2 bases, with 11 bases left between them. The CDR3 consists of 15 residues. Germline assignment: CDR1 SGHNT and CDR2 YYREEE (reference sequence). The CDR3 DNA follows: TGTGCCAGCAGCTTGGCCGAAGGGGGTAACACTGAAGCTTTCTTT. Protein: CASSLAEGGNTEAFF.